The rows below give T cell receptor beta chains drawn from one sample of a study of Ad26.COV2.S vaccination and SARS-CoV-2 variants. TCRdb's copy holds only in-frame clones and misses some; the assay was immunoSEQ multiplex PCR. This sample has around 400,000 clones, with about nine tenths found just once. The starting material was peripheral blood, obtained in a trial of Ad26.COV2.S vaccine versus placebo. The receptors come from a person between 18 and 59 years old who received the Ad26.COV2.S COVID-19 vaccine or a placebo. CDR3s include the opening cysteine and the closing phenylalanine or tryptophan. The order of the fields is CDR3 protein, CDR3 DNA, clone size, D gene, J gene, V gene. D genes are given only for firm matches. Where a row states a size, it is once, few, many or the class of an expanded clone; other rows omit it.

CDR3aa: CASRPQAGLAGETQYF
CDR3nt: TGCGCCAGCAGACCCCAAGCGGGACTAGCGGGAGAGACCCAGTACTTC
abundance: once
d_gene: TRBD2
j_gene: TRBJ2-5
v_gene: TRBV5-1

CDR3aa: CATSPSPGTQYF
CDR3nt: TGTGCCACCAGTCCCTCCCCCGGGACCCAGTACTTC
abundance: -
d_gene: -
j_gene: TRBJ2-5
v_gene: TRBV24-1

CDR3aa: CASMGGYEQYF
CDR3nt: TGTGCCAGCATGGGAGGCTACGAGCAGTACTTC
abundance: few
d_gene: -
j_gene: TRBJ2-7
v_gene: TRBV7-9

CDR3aa: CAESGPTRRNEQFF
CDR3nt: TGTGCCGAAAGCGGGCCAACCCGGCGCAATGAGCAGTTCTTC
abundance: -
d_gene: -
j_gene: TRBJ2-1
v_gene: TRBV2

CDR3aa: CASSTRVRGPGNTIYF
CDR3nt: TGTGCCAGCAGCACCCGGGTCAGGGGGCCTGGAAACACCATATATTTT
abundance: -
d_gene: TRBD1
j_gene: TRBJ1-3
v_gene: TRBV11-2

CDR3aa: CASSEAHRLAGVTETQYF
CDR3nt: TGTGCCAGCAGTGAAGCCCACAGACTAGCGGGAGTTACGGAGACCCAGTACTTC
abundance: -
d_gene: TRBD2
j_gene: TRBJ2-5
v_gene: TRBV6-1

CDR3aa: CASSLGRNSYNSPLHF
CDR3nt: TGCGCCAGCAGCTTAGGACGGAACTCCTATAATTCACCCCTCCACTTT
abundance: -
d_gene: -
j_gene: TRBJ1-6
v_gene: TRBV5-1

CDR3aa: CASSHLTGEKGYEQYF
CDR3nt: TGTGCCAGCAGCCATTTAACAGGGGAAAAGGGGTACGAGCAGTACTTC
abundance: -
d_gene: TRBD1
j_gene: TRBJ2-7
v_gene: TRBV3-1/TRBV3-2

CDR3aa: CASSTLGGVSTGANVLTF
CDR3nt: TGTGCCAGTAGTACCCTTGGGGGGGTTTCAACTGGGGCCAACGTCCTGACTTTC
abundance: -
d_gene: TRBD2
j_gene: TRBJ2-6
v_gene: TRBV19

CDR3aa: CASSGRGGTYTGELFF
CDR3nt: TGTGCCAGCAGCGGAAGGGGCGGGACTTACACCGGGGAGCTGTTTTTT
abundance: -
d_gene: -
j_gene: TRBJ2-2
v_gene: TRBV7-6

CDR3aa: CASSLVPGGTEAFF
CDR3nt: TGCGCCAGCAGCTTGGTACCTGGAGGCACTGAAGCTTTCTTT
abundance: -
d_gene: -
j_gene: TRBJ1-1
v_gene: TRBV5-1

CDR3aa: CASSLSRDSYGYTF
CDR3nt: TGTGCCAGCAGCTTATCCCGGGACAGCTATGGCTACACCTTC
abundance: -
d_gene: TRBD1
j_gene: TRBJ1-2
v_gene: TRBV7-9

CDR3aa: CASSVFEGPSYEQYF
CDR3nt: TGTGCCAGCAGCGTATTTGAGGGACCATCCTACGAGCAGTACTTC
abundance: -
d_gene: -
j_gene: TRBJ2-7
v_gene: TRBV9

CDR3aa: CASTSGPLHNEQFF
CDR3nt: TGTGCCAGCACATCCGGGCCCCTACACAATGAGCAGTTCTTC
abundance: -
d_gene: -
j_gene: TRBJ2-1
v_gene: TRBV6-5

CDR3aa: CASSSDRDGYTF
CDR3nt: TGTGCCAGCAGCTCAGACAGGGATGGCTACACCTTC
abundance: -
d_gene: TRBD1
j_gene: TRBJ1-2
v_gene: TRBV11-2

CDR3aa: CASRGTGANQPQHF
CDR3nt: TGTGCCAGTAGAGGGACAGGGGCCAATCAGCCCCAGCATTTT
abundance: -
d_gene: TRBD1
j_gene: TRBJ1-5
v_gene: TRBV19

CDR3aa: CASSDRASFSNQPQHF
CDR3nt: TGTGCCAGCAGTGACAGGGCAAGTTTTAGCAATCAGCCCCAGCATTTT
abundance: -
d_gene: -
j_gene: TRBJ1-5
v_gene: TRBV6-1

CDR3aa: CATSDSRQGGYEQYF
CDR3nt: TGTGCCACCAGTGATTCGCGACAGGGCGGCTACGAGCAGTACTTC
abundance: -
d_gene: TRBD1
j_gene: TRBJ2-7
v_gene: TRBV24-1

CDR3aa: CASSSPGTGDYGYTF
CDR3nt: TGTGCCAGCAGTTCCCCCGGGACAGGGGACTATGGCTACACCTTC
abundance: -
d_gene: TRBD1
j_gene: TRBJ1-2
v_gene: TRBV6-2/TRBV6-3

CDR3aa: CASSPDRGNEKLFF
CDR3nt: TGTGCCAGCAGCCCGGACAGGGGTAATGAAAAACTGTTTTTT
abundance: -
d_gene: TRBD1
j_gene: TRBJ1-4
v_gene: TRBV7-2

CDR3aa: CASSQGLDSRDEQFF
CDR3nt: TGTGCCAGCAGTCAGGGACTAGATTCTCGTGATGAGCAGTTCTTC
abundance: -
d_gene: TRBD2
j_gene: TRBJ2-1
v_gene: TRBV6-4

CDR3aa: CASSFRDTYTEAFF
CDR3nt: TGCGCCAGCAGCTTCCGGGACACGTACACTGAAGCTTTCTTT
abundance: -
d_gene: -
j_gene: TRBJ1-1
v_gene: TRBV5-1

CDR3aa: CASTTGRNSGNTIYF
CDR3nt: TGTGCCAGCACTACAGGACGGAACTCTGGAAACACCATATATTTT
abundance: -
d_gene: -
j_gene: TRBJ1-3
v_gene: TRBV6-6

CDR3aa: CASRGREGSITDTQYF
CDR3nt: TGTGCCAGCAGAGGTAGGGAGGGATCAATCACAGATACGCAGTATTTT
abundance: -
d_gene: TRBD2
j_gene: TRBJ2-3
v_gene: TRBV2

CDR3aa: CASSREPYGYTF
CDR3nt: TGTGCCAGCAGCAGGGAGCCTTATGGCTACACCTTC
abundance: -
d_gene: -
j_gene: TRBJ1-2
v_gene: TRBV5-4

CDR3aa: CATSVPGLPEQFF
CDR3nt: TGTGCCACCAGTGTCCCCGGACTACCTGAGCAGTTCTTC
abundance: -
d_gene: -
j_gene: TRBJ2-1
v_gene: TRBV24-1